The T cell receptor beta chain described here comes from a study of blood T cells in healthy people across ages. The CDR3 has 17 amino acids. Germline V lookup: CDR1 DFQATT, CDR2 SNEGSKA (reference sequence). Trimming took 3 bases from V and 4 from J; bases not matched to a gene: 14. Next came a second PCR, run for about 7 to 12 cycles, which used a sample-barcoded 5' primer along with a J-beta primer mix. All samples gave at least 2.5 million CDR3-containing paired-end reads. Each CDR3 protein gets one entry after TCRdb re-called the 5' RACE reads with MiXCR. The data show 1.5 million to 2 million distinct CDR3 sequences, about 32% seen once.

The material sequenced was blood. The sequence came from a woman younger than 45 in good health. The chain joins TRBV20-1 to TRBJ2-3; 9 positions agree with TRBD2. The CDR3: CSASGVGLARRADTQYF. The CDR3 DNA reads TGCAGTGCTAGTGGTGTAGGACTAGCGAGGAGGGCAGATACGCAGTATTTT.